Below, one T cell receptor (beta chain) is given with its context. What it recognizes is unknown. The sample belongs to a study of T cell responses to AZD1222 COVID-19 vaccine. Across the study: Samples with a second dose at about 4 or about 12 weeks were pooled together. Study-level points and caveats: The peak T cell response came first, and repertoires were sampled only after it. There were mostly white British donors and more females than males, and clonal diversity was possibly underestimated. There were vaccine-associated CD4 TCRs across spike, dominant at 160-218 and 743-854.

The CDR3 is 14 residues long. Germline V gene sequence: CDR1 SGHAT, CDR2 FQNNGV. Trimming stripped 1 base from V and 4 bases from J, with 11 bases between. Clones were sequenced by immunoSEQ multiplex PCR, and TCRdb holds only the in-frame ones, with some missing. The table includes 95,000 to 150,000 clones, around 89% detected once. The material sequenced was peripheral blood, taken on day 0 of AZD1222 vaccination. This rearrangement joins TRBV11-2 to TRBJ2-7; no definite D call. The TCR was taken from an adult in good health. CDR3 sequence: CASSLGAAPYEQYF. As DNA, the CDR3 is TGTGCCAGCAGCTTAGGGGCGGCCCCATACGAGCAGTACTTC.